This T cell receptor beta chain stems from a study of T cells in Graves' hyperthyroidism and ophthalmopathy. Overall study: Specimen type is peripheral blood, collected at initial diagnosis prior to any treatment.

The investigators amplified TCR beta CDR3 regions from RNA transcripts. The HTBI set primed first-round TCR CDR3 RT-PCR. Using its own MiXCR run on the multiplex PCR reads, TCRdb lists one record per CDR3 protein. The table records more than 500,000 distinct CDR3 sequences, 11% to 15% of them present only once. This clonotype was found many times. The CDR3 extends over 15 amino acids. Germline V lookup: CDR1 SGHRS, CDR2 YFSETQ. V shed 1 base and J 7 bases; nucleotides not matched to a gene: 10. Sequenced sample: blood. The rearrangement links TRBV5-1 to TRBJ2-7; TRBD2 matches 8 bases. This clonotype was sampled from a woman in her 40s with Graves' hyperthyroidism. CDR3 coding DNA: TGCGCCAGCAGCTTGTGGGAAGCGGGAGATGGTGAGCAGTACTTC. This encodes CASSLWEAGDGEQYF.